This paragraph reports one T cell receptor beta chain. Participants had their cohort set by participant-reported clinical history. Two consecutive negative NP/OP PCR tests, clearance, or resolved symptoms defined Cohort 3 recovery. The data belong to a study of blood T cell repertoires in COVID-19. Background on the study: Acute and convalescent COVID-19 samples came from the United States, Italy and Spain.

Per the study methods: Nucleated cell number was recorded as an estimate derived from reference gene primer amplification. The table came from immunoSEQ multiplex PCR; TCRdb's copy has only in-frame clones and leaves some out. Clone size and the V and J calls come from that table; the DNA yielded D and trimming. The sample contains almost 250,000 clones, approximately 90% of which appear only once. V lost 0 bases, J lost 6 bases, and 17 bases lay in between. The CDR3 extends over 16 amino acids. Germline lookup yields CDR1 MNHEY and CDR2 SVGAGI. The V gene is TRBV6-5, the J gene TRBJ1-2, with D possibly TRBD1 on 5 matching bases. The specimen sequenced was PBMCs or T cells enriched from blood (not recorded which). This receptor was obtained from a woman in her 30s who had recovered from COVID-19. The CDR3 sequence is CASSYSRRGGFDGYTF. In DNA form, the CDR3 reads TGTGCCAGCAGTTACTCCCGCCGGGGGGGATTTGATGGCTACACCTTC.